This T cell receptor beta chain was recovered during a study of cytomegalovirus exposure and HLA in healthy donors. Study-level findings and limits: Later analysis identified several of the most significant clusters that appeared linked to common viral pathogens.

The primer mix had 60 Vbeta and 13 Jbeta primers. Assay used: immunoSEQ multiplex PCR; TCRdb lists only in-frame clones, some missing. The data show roughly 100,000 clones, just under 80% seen once. There are 13 residues in the CDR3. Germline values: CDR1 SGHNT, CDR2 YYREEE (reference sequence). V was trimmed by 0 bases and J by 5 bases, leaving 8 bases between them. Worth noting for this clone: The antigen is unknown.

Sequences were obtained from PBMCs. The rearrangement links TRBV5-4 to TRBJ1-2; D remains ambiguous. The receptor was isolated from a woman in her thirties or forties in good health and CMV-seronegative. The CDR3 spells CASSLEERYGYTF. Here the CDR3 DNA reads TGTGCCAGCAGCTTGGAAGAGCGTTATGGCTACACCTTC.